This TCR beta chain was captured by sequencing in a study of CXCR3-negative and CXCR3-positive naive CD8 T cells. Study-wide findings and caveats: Each naive subset displayed comparably high diversity, whereas memory CD8+ cells displayed much lower diversity.

The CDR3 is made up of 15 amino acids. Libraries were UMI-labeled 5' RACE TRB cDNA. TCRdb re-called the 5' RACE reads; one entry per CDR3 protein, DNA not given. The sample has 100,000 to 150,000 distinct CDR3 sequences. Of note for this clonotype: The antigen is unknown.

The V call is TRBV12-3 or TRBV12-4, the J call TRBJ2-3. The receptor comes from a human donor in good health. Some clones in this sample may be carry-over from other donors' samples. Sequenced input: naive CXCR3- CD8+ T cells from blood. Indicated subset: CD45RO-CCR7+CD27+CD95- naive CD8+ T cells lacking CXCR3 (TNR3-). CDR3 sequence reads: CASTSTLDGTDTQYF.